Described below is a single T cell receptor beta chain sequence and its context. These data belong to a study of T cell changes during pregnancy in multiple sclerosis. TCRdb's table, derived via immunoSEQ multiplex PCR, lists solely in-frame clones and lacks some. The sample holds over 50,000 clones, over 80% seen once. Trimming shortened V by 8 bases and J by 2 bases, and 13 bases separated the two germline ends. Germline V gives CDR1 MGHDK, CDR2 SYGVNS. The CDR3 runs to 15 residues. The clonotype was recovered from a female donor with multiple sclerosis, enrolled in a pregnancy study. The J gene is TRBJ2-6, the V gene TRBV25-1, with a weak D call TRBD1 (6 bases). The starting material was peripheral blood, obtained in the first trimester of pregnancy. This CDR3 is CASAGVFAGANVLTF. The CDR3 region has the DNA TGTGCCAGCGCAGGGGTGTTTGCTGGGGCCAACGTCCTGACTTTC.